This passage covers 25 T cell receptor beta chains from one sample sequenced in a study of beta chain features in type 1 diabetes. Overall study findings and caveats: Moderate but significant shortening of TCRB CDR3s was recorded in all four CD4+ subsets from Type 1 diabetes patients.

Sequencing targeted expressed TCRB transcripts, as all isolated RNA had been reverse transcribed. Profiled with immunoSEQ multiplex PCR; TCRdb holds only in-frame clones, not every one. The sample lists some 370,000 clones; over 8.5% were seen once. Antigens of these TCRs are unknown. Material for sequencing was central memory CD4+ T cells from blood. All receptors come from a young man with type 1 diabetes.

CDR3 DNA sequence: TGTGCCAGTACCTTAACCGGGACTAGCTCCTACGAGCAGTACTTC. As protein: CASTLTGTSSYEQYF. This chain joins TRBV19 and TRBJ2-7; 8 nucleotides agree with TRBD2. CDR1 and CDR2 from the germline V gene are LNHDA and SQIVND (reference sequence). V lost 7 bases and J lost 0; bases outside the gene matches: 8. This CDR3 is 15 amino acids long.

J is TRBJ1-4 and V is TRBV9; 11 nucleotides match TRBD1. Per the germline V gene, CDR1 is SGDLS and CDR2 is YYNGEE. This CDR3 contains 15 residues. Trimming at V came to 4 bases and at J to 6 bases, leaving 5 bases not matched to a gene. The CDR3 DNA is TGTGCCAGCAGCCCCTCGGACAGGGGGCATGAAAAACTGTTTTTT. Translating it yields CASSPSDRGHEKLFF.

The chain has TRBV28 and TRBJ2-7; TRBD1 agrees at 8 bases. The CDR3 contains 15 residues. The ends lost 2 bases at V and 7 bases at J; junction bases unmatched: 10. Looked up from germline, CDR1 is MDHEN and CDR2 is SYDVKM. DNA of the CDR3: TGTGCCAGCAGTTTAACAGGGCAGGGGGCGCGGGAGCAGTACTTC. Translated: CASSLTGQGAREQYF.

The chain carries TRBV9 and TRBJ2-3; a possible D gene is TRBD2 (5 bases). This CDR3 comprises 14 residues. Germline V gene data show CDR1 as SGDLS and CDR2 as YYNGEE. V was trimmed by 4 bases and J by 2 bases, leaving 11 bases between them. DNA for the CDR3: TGTGCCAGCAGCCAAGCGGCTTTCACAGATACGCAGTATTTT. This translates into CASSQAAFTDTQYF.

Notes on this clone: A clone one base away is much larger, so this may be a read error. Other nucleotide sequences from this sample produce the same CDR3. The chain joins TRBV7-9 to TRBJ1-2; 9 bases are shared with TRBD1. Germline V gene sequence: CDR1 SEHNR, CDR2 FQNEAQ (reference sequence). The CDR3 totals 13 residues. After removal of 3 bases from V and 4 bases from J, the junction contained 0 bases not matched to a gene. CDR3 residues: CASSLGQGYGYTF. The CDR3 DNA reads as TGTGCCAGCAGCTTGGGACAGGGCTATGGCTACACCTTC. The whole variable domain, remainder taken from reference TRBV7-9 and TRBJ1-2, is DTGVSQNPRHKITKRGQNVTFRCDPISEHNRLYWYRQTLGQGPEFLTYFQNEAQLEKSRLLSDRFSAERPKGSFSTLEIQRTEQGDSAMYLCASSLGQGYGYTFGSGTRLTVV.

This rearrangement joins TRBV6-1 to TRBJ2-5; TRBD2 matches at 7 bases. Germline V gene sequence: CDR1 MNHNS, CDR2 SASEGT. The CDR3 totals 14 residues. V was pared by 7 bases and J by 1 base, with 6 bases of the junction left unmatched. This chain's CDR3 is CASKTSAFQETQYF. Written as DNA, the CDR3 is TGTGCCAGCAAAACTAGCGCGTTCCAAGAGACCCAGTACTTC.

Of note for this clone: A single base separates this from a much larger clone, so it may be a read error. J is TRBJ2-1 and V is TRBV7-9; D uncertain. The ends were cut back, 5 bases at V and 10 bases at J, with 9 bases in the middle. Per germline, CDR1 SEHNR and CDR2 FQNEAQ (reference sequence). The CDR3 extends over 11 amino acids. CDR3 DNA: TGTGCCAGCAGCCCCCGGACGGAGCAGTTCTTC. It specifies CASSPRTEQFF. The full variable domain, its missing parts supplied by reference TRBV7-9 and TRBJ2-1, is DTGVSQNPRHKITKRGQNVTFRCDPISEHNRLYWYRQTLGQGPEFLTYFQNEAQLEKSRLLSDRFSAERPKGSFSTLEIQRTEQGDSAMYLCASSPRTEQFFGPGTRLTVL.

This clone was recorded at least ten times. The chain has TRBV28 and TRBJ1-2; D unresolved. The CDR3 covers 13 residues. V shed 3 bases and J shed 4 bases, with 9 bases lying between them. Germline V gene sequence: CDR1 MDHEN, CDR2 SYDVKM. The CDR3 bases are TGTGCCAGCAGTTTGGGAATTTCCTATGGCTACACCTTC. Translation: CASSLGISYGYTF.

This clone was seen a handful of times. The V call is TRBV28, the J call TRBJ2-1; 10 nucleotides line up with TRBD1. This CDR3 has 13 residues. V shed 5 bases and J 9 bases; nucleotides not matched to a gene: 4. In germline, CDR1 is MDHEN, CDR2 SYDVKM. The CDR3 loop is CASSVGTGVEQFF. The DNA of the CDR3 is TGTGCCAGCAGTGTTGGGACAGGGGTTGAGCAGTTCTTC.

This clone was detected many times. The CDR3 DNA follows: TGTGCCAGCAGCGACAGCTTAAATCAGCCCCAGCATTTT. Translation: CASSDSLNQPQHF. V gene TRBV2 combines with J gene TRBJ1-5; D may be TRBD1 (5 bases). Germline assignment: CDR1 SNHLY and CDR2 FYNNEI. The CDR3 spans 13 residues. Trimming took 6 bases from V and 4 from J, leaving 10 bases between them.

The chain uses TRBV5-4 and TRBJ2-7; a possible D gene is TRBD1 (5 bases). Germline V gene lookup returns CDR1 SGHNT and CDR2 YYREEE (reference sequence). V lost 2 bases and J lost 3, with 9 bases in between. The CDR3 loop spans 13 amino acids. CDR3 in amino acids: CASSFAGNYEQYF. The CDR3 DNA sequence: TGTGCCAGCAGCTTTGCAGGGAACTACGAGCAGTACTTC.

This clone has just a few counts. The sample carries other DNA sequences with the same CDR3. The chain employs TRBV7-3 and TRBJ1-2, with D tentatively TRBD1 (5 bases). V gave up 2 bases and J gave up 3 bases, with 7 bases separating them. The germline CDR1 and CDR2 sequences are SGHTA and FQGTGA. CDR3 size: 13 residues. CDR3 loop: CASSLGGDYGYTF. The DNA of the CDR3 is TGTGCCAGCAGCTTAGGAGGGGACTATGGCTACACCTTC.

This clone was observed a handful of times. The rearrangement uses TRBV5-1 and TRBJ2-5; TRBD2 aligns across 8 bases. The V gene's germline CDR1 is SGHRS and CDR2 YFSETQ. The CDR3 is 14 residues long. Losses at the gene ends were 4 bases for V and 0 bases for J; bases not matched to a gene: 2. As DNA, the CDR3 is TGCGCCAGCAGCATCGGGGGGGACCAAGAGACCCAGTACTTC. Translated: CASSIGGDQETQYF.

The chain couples TRBV9 to TRBJ2-1; 9 bases agree with TRBD2. This CDR3 is 14 amino acids long. Looked up from germline, CDR1 is SGDLS and CDR2 is YYNGEE. Trimming cost V 2 bases and J 5 bases; bases outside gene matches: 2. CDR3 in DNA: TGTGCCAGCAGCGTGACTAGCGGCCACAATGAGCAGTTCTTC. Its translation: CASSVTSGHNEQFF.

The chain carries TRBV27 and TRBJ2-1, with 7 bases identical to TRBD1. CDR1 and CDR2 (germline): MNHEY, SMNVEV (reference sequence). After removal of 5 bases from V and 4 bases from J, the junction contained 8 bases not matched to a gene. The CDR3 loop spans 15 amino acids. The CDR3 is CASSRTGERYNEQFF. In DNA, the CDR3 is TGTGCCAGCAGTCGTACAGGGGAGAGGTACAATGAGCAGTTCTTC.

The chain couples TRBV6-5 to TRBJ2-7, with D tentatively TRBD1 or TRBD2 (5 bases each). This CDR3 has 15 amino acids. Trimming removed 5 bases from V and 2 bases from J, with 16 bases in between. Germline CDR1 MNHEY, CDR2 SVGAGI. The CDR3 nucleotides read TGTGCCAGCAGTAAATACCGGGACCCAGCCTACGAGCAGTACTTC. Its protein product is CASSKYRDPAYEQYF.

This clone has only a few counts. The chain couples TRBV9 to TRBJ2-1; TRBD1 might be the D (6 bases). Germline V lookup: CDR1 SGDLS, CDR2 YYNGEE. This CDR3 contains 15 residues. The germline V and J ends were trimmed by 4 bases and 0 bases, with 11 bases remaining between them. CDR3 DNA: TGTGCCAGCAGCCCCCAGGGGCCCTCCTACAATGAGCAGTTCTTC. It yields the protein CASSPQGPSYNEQFF.

The chain is built from TRBV9 and TRBJ2-5, with D possibly called TRBD1 or TRBD2 (5 bases each). This CDR3 has 15 residues. V was clipped by 3 bases and J by 4 bases, with 16 bases between them. The germline CDR1 and CDR2 sequences are SGDLS and YYNGEE. The CDR3 reads CASSASGTSGETQYF. The DNA of the CDR3 is TGTGCCAGCAGCGCCTCCGGGACCTCGGGAGAGACCCAGTACTTC.

The rearrangement links TRBV29-1 to TRBJ2-1; D is unresolved. Per germline, CDR1 SQVTM and CDR2 ANQGSEA. This CDR3 has 13 residues. V gave up 4 bases and J gave up 7 bases, with 14 bases separating them. CDR3 DNA sequence: TGCAGCGTTGGGGCCCCTTTAAAGAATGAGCAGTTCTTC. Translated: CSVGAPLKNEQFF.

The rearrangement joins TRBV29-1 to TRBJ2-2; D not resolved. Trimming took off 4 bases at V and 6 bases at J, with 12 bases between the two ends. The CDR3 consists of 13 residues. Germline CDR1 SQVTM, CDR2 ANQGSEA. The CDR3 coding sequence is TGCAGCGTTGCTCTACAGCTGGCCGGGGAGCTGTTTTTT. Its protein is CSVALQLAGELFF.

This clone has only a few counts. V is TRBV6-5 and J is TRBJ2-1, with unresolved D. Trimming took 5 bases from V and 0 from J, leaving 5 bases between them. The CDR3 contains 13 residues. In germline, CDR1 is MNHEY, CDR2 SVGAGI. CDR3 bases: TGTGCCAGCAGTGTTCACTCCTACAATGAGCAGTTCTTC. This translates into CASSVHSYNEQFF.

This clone was counted between two and nine times. The chain has TRBV6-1 and TRBJ2-2; D call uncertain. V was cut by 6 bases and J by 1 base, with 12 bases left in between. Germline CDR1 is MNHNS and CDR2 is SASEGT. CDR3 length: 15 residues. CDR3 DNA sequence: TGTGCCAGCAGCTTGGGTCCTGGGAACACCGGGGAGCTGTTTTTT. Its protein product is CASSLGPGNTGELFF.

This clone was seen many times. The chain is built from TRBV2 and TRBJ2-3, with D hard to call. Germline CDR1 is SNHLY and CDR2 is FYNNEI. The germline V and J ends were trimmed by 8 bases and 3 bases, with 12 bases remaining between them. The CDR3 runs 13 residues. CDR3 bases: TGTGCCAGCTCGACTCTTGAGACAGATACGCAGTATTTT. This sequence encodes CASSTLETDTQYF.

This clone was seen only a few times. The chain recombines TRBV7-2 with TRBJ2-7; D is possibly TRBD1 or TRBD2 (7 bases each). The germline V gene encodes CDR1 SGHTA and CDR2 FQGNSA. The CDR3 has 14 residues. V was clipped by 5 bases and J by 2 bases, with 13 bases between them. The CDR3 bases are TGTGCCAGCAGCCCAGGGGGAGGGCCCTACGAGCAGTACTTC. Translating gives CASSPGGGPYEQYF.

In the case of this clone: Given a much more abundant clone one base away, this may be a read error. Written as DNA, the CDR3 is TGTGCCAGCAGCTTGGGGACAGGGGGCAATCAGCCCCAGCATTTT. Encoded protein: CASSLGTGGNQPQHF. The chain employs TRBV7-6 and TRBJ1-5; 10 nucleotides match TRBD1. The CDR3 totals 15 residues. Germline CDR1 SGHVS, CDR2 FNYEAQ. The junction had 1 base not matched to a gene; V was cut back by 3 bases and J by 2 bases.